The 8 T cell receptor beta chains presented below share a single source sample, sequenced in a study of blood T cell repertoires in COVID-19. The data were produced by immunoSEQ multiplex PCR, yet TCRdb's version contains in-frame clones alone and is incomplete. The data hold roughly 260,000 clones, with approximately 91% observed a single time. The sample was peripheral blood. Source of these receptors: a person between 18 and 35 years old with COVID-19, enrolled during active disease.

V usage is TRBV27 and J usage is TRBJ2-6; D unresolved. The CDR3 is 13 amino acids. The ends were cut back, 5 bases at V and 3 bases at J, with 5 bases in the middle. Germline CDR1 reads MNHEY; CDR2 reads SMNVEV (reference sequence). The CDR3 protein is CASSVVGANVLTF. CDR3 DNA sequence: TGTGCCAGCAGTGTAGTTGGGGCCAACGTCCTGACTTTC. The full variable domain, its missing parts supplied by reference TRBV27 and TRBJ2-6, is EAQVTQNPRYLITVTGKKLTVTCSQNMNHEYMSWYRQDPGLGLRQIYYSMNVEVTDKGDVPEGYKVSRKEKRNFPLILESPSPNQTSLYFCASSVVGANVLTFGAGSRLTVL.

This chain links TRBV5-1 with TRBJ2-5; TRBD2 agrees at 14 bases. CDR3 length equals 18 residues. With V trimmed by 4 bases and J by 4 bases, 12 bases remained unmatched. Germline CDR1 is SGHRS and CDR2 is YFSETQ. CDR3 residues: CASSPGTSGRNFAETQYF. The DNA for the CDR3 is TGCGCCAGCAGCCCTGGGACTAGCGGGAGAAATTTCGCAGAGACCCAGTACTTC.

A single count supports this clone. The chain recombines TRBV4-1 with TRBJ1-5; the D gene is possibly TRBD1 (6 bases). In germline, CDR1 is MGHRA, CDR2 YSYEKL. This CDR3 region has 15 residues. Trimming shortened V by 1 base and J by 7 bases, and 14 bases separated the two germline ends. The CDR3 here is CASSQGWGRRQPQHF. In nucleotides, the CDR3 is TGCGCCAGCAGCCAAGGATGGGGGCGGCGGCAGCCCCAGCATTTT.

The chain has TRBV4-2 and TRBJ1-1; the D gene is possibly TRBD1 (6 bases). The V end lost 4 bases, the J end lost 4 bases, and 13 bases lay between the germline ends. Germline-derived CDR1 and CDR2 are LGHNA and YNFKEQ. There are 14 residues in the CDR3. The CDR3 DNA reads TGTGCCAGCAGCCCACAGGGCCTGGTCACTGAAGCTTTCTTT. Translating it yields CASSPQGLVTEAFF.

The CDR3 DNA reads TGTGCCAGCAGCTTGGAGGGCACTAGCGGGCCATTCAATGAGCAGTTCTTC. This translates into CASSLEGTSGPFNEQFF. The chain uses TRBV5-6 and TRBJ2-1; 9 nucleotides match TRBD2. Per germline, CDR1 SGHDT and CDR2 YYEEEE. With 0 bases clipped from V and 6 bases from J, the junction kept 10 bases outside the gene matches. This CDR3 region has 17 residues.

CDR3 sequence (DNA): TGTGCCAGCACCCCACTGACTGGGGCCAACGTCCTGACTTTC. Protein sequence: CASTPLTGANVLTF. The V and J genes are TRBV5-6 and TRBJ2-6; D is unresolved. Trimming stripped 6 bases from V and 2 bases from J, with 9 bases between. The CDR3 extends over 14 amino acids. The germline gives CDR1 SGHDT, CDR2 YYEEEE.

V and J are TRBV19 and TRBJ1-5; the match to TRBD1 covers 9 bases. The germline V gene has CDR1 LNHDA and CDR2 SQIVND (reference sequence). The trim removed 1 base at V and 4 bases at J, leaving 2 bases unmatched. The CDR3 loop spans 15 amino acids. CDR3 residues: CASSIGTGANQPQHF. The DNA for the CDR3 is TGTGCCAGTAGTATAGGGACAGGGGCGAATCAGCCCCAGCATTTT.

The chain joins TRBV18 to TRBJ1-1; possibly TRBD1 for D (6 bases). The germline CDR1 and CDR2 sequences are KGHSH and LQKENI. The CDR3 totals 13 residues. Trimming removed 4 bases at V and 5 bases at J, with 11 bases between. CDR3 sequence (DNA): TGTGCCAGCTCACGGGGGCGCGGGACTGAAGCTTTCTTT. Its translation is CASSRGRGTEAFF.